This T cell receptor (beta chain) derives from a study of cytomegalovirus exposure and HLA in healthy donors. V shed 6 bases, J shed 5 bases, and the junction held 10 bases outside the gene matches. CDR3 length: 15 amino acids. Germline CDR1 reads LGHNA; CDR2 reads YSLEER. Regarding this clone: The antigen is not known.

Study-wide findings and caveats: The HLA-A and HLA-B alleles of most subjects were reportedly predicted accurately from TCR beta sequences. Many donors shared some public TCRs, even though most TCR sequences were rare. According to a later analysis, most TCR beta chains associated with CMV appeared HLA-restricted.

PCR used 60 Vbeta primers and 13 Jbeta primers. Clones were sequenced by immunoSEQ multiplex PCR, and TCRdb holds only the in-frame ones, with some missing. The table has roughly 100,000 clones, about 70% seen once. Material for sequencing was PBMCs. The V gene is TRBV4-3, the J gene TRBJ2-3; TRBD2 matches 8 bases. The sequence derives from a female donor in good health and CMV-seronegative. CDR3 residues: CASSPQGTSIDTQYF. In nucleotides, the CDR3 is TGCGCCAGCAGTCCTCAGGGGACTAGTATAGATACGCAGTATTTT.